A selection of T cell receptor beta chains follows, all from one sample in a study of T cells in Graves' hyperthyroidism and ophthalmopathy. From the multiplex PCR reads, TCRdb called clonotypes with MiXCR, one entry per CDR3 protein. The table lists approximately 610,000 distinct CDR3 sequences, over 15% of them singletons. The sequencing input was blood. The receptors were sampled from a woman aged 18 to 35 with Graves' hyperthyroidism. Each CDR3 is given without its conserved first and last residue. D genes are given only for firm matches.

cdr3_length j_call d_call v_call cdr3_aa
13 TRBJ2-3 TRBD1 TRBV12-3/TRBV12-4 ASSRTGKYTDTQY
13 TRBJ2-3 TRBD2 TRBV3-1 ASSQEAGRRGTQY
13 TRBJ2-1 TRBD2 TRBV12-3/TRBV12-4 ASSFAGGAEDEQF
13 TRBJ2-6 . TRBV12-5 ASGLWGAGANVLT
13 TRBJ1-2 . TRBV12-3/TRBV12-4 ASSLATDRNYGYT
14 TRBJ2-3 TRBD2 TRBV20-1 SARGTSGSSTDTQY
12 TRBJ2-7 . TRBV10-2 ASSESSTVYEQY
14 TRBJ2-1 TRBD2 TRBV11-2 ASSSLAGASYNEQF
11 TRBJ2-7 . TRBV6-9 ASSSLVGNEQY
13 TRBJ1-4 . TRBV6-4 ASREDGGVREKLF
10 TRBJ1-3 . TRBV12-3/TRBV12-4 ASSSGGNTIY
15 TRBJ2-7 TRBD2 TRBV7-8 ASSLNLWSGGLYEQY
13 TRBJ1-6 . TRBV5-1 ASSLDRIFNSPLH
14 TRBJ2-2 . TRBV12-3/TRBV12-4 ASSPLWRSNTGELF
10 TRBJ2-1 . TRBV11-3 ASSLGENEQF
13 TRBJ1-2 . TRBV2 ASPPQGLILFGYT
11 TRBJ2-7 . TRBV7-8 ASSLAPREEQY
13 TRBJ1-1 . TRBV12-3/TRBV12-4 ASSPTVGGGTEAF
15 TRBJ2-1 TRBD1 TRBV15 ATSKLPRDRRNNEQF
13 TRBJ1-5 TRBD1 TRBV11-3 ASSFHRGLNQPQH
12 TRBJ1-5 . TRBV20-1 SAQEGGRNQPQH
10 TRBJ2-3 . TRBV20-1 SARFSPDTQY
10 TRBJ2-7 . TRBV2 ASPGPKGEQY
11 TRBJ1-4 . TRBV15 ATTGRTNEKLF
11 TRBJ1-2 . TRBV28 ASSYGQNYGYT
13 TRBJ1-5 TRBD1 TRBV12-3/TRBV12-4 ASMRTGGYGQPQH
10 TRBJ1-3 . TRBV12-3/TRBV12-4 ASTPSENTIY
12 TRBJ2-5 TRBD2 TRBV20-1 SATSGSSQETQY
14 TRBJ2-3 . TRBV5-1 ASSASGRTSTDTQY
14 TRBJ2-4 . TRBV10-3 AISEPEAGFGNIQY
15 TRBJ1-5 . TRBV2 ASSGSGARGANQPQH
11 TRBJ1-1 . TRBV5-1 ASSLGRVDEAF
13 TRBJ2-3 . TRBV19 ASSPGLFSTDTQY
14 TRBJ1-6 TRBD1 TRBV7-6 ASTMEQGRDNSPLH
13 TRBJ1-2 . TRBV12-5 ASGTGPGDQYGYT
14 TRBJ1-1 TRBD1 TRBV13 ASSIRRDRVDGEAF
11 TRBJ1-2 . TRBV25-1 ASSEWGGYGYT
10 TRBJ2-7 . TRBV9 ASSVEQGEQY
11 TRBJ2-2 . TRBV7-9 ASRVVQAGELF
10 TRBJ1-2 . TRBV28 ASSPFGYGYT
11 TRBJ2-7 . TRBV20-1 SASGRRTYEQY
13 TRBJ1-1 TRBD1 TRBV20-1 SARVRTGMNTEAF
12 TRBJ2-7 . TRBV3-1 ASSQGAATYEQY
14 TRBJ1-2 TRBD1 TRBV4-3 ASSQAGQGDNYGYT
11 TRBJ1-2 . TRBV29-1 SARWAVNYGYT